The clone carrying this TCR beta chain was counted only a few times. The sample originates from a study of T cells in Graves' hyperthyroidism and ophthalmopathy. Between the trimmed V and J ends, which lost 7 bases and 6 bases, there was a span of 18 bases. This CDR3 contains 15 residues. Germline V CDR1 and CDR2: SNHLY, FYNNEI. What was amplified from RNA transcripts were TCR beta CDR3 regions. When the TCR CDR3 underwent first-round RT-PCR, the HTBI primer set was used. MiXCR was run by TCRdb on the multiplex PCR reads, yielding one entry per CDR3 protein. The profile shows around 520,000 distinct CDR3 sequences, roughly 24% of them singletons.

This chain connects TRBV2 to TRBJ2-2; either TRBD1 or TRBD2 may fit D (6 bases each). The sequence was obtained from a woman aged 25 to 39 with Graves' ophthalmopathy. Material: blood. The CDR3, as DNA: TGTGCCAGCAAAAGGGGGGATGTTCGGTCCGGGGAGCTGTTTTTT. Its translation is CASKRGDVRSGELFF.